The 9 T cell receptor beta chains presented below share a single source sample, sequenced in a study of blood T cell repertoires in COVID-19. TCRdb's table, derived via immunoSEQ multiplex PCR, lists solely in-frame clones and lacks some. The top ten hold under 5% of the sample, which has 360,000 or so clones, approximately 90% seen once. The sequencing input was peripheral blood. These receptors were collected from a woman aged 60 to 75 with COVID-19, enrolled during active disease.

The CDR3 region has the DNA TGTGCCAGTAGAAAGGACAGTCAGCCCCAGCATTTT. It yields the protein CASRKDSQPQHF. The chain carries TRBV19 and TRBJ1-5; D might be TRBD1 (6 bases). With 6 bases removed from V and 6 bases from J, the gap between germline ends came to 9 bases. Germline lookup yields CDR1 LNHDA and CDR2 SQIVND (reference sequence). The CDR3 is 12 amino acids. The full variable domain, completed using reference TRBV19 and TRBJ1-5, is DGGITQSPKYLFRKEGQNVTLSCEQNLNHDAMYWYRQDPGQGLRLIYYSQIVNDFQKGDIAEGYSVSREKKESFPLTVTSAQKNPTAFYLCASRKDSQPQHFGDGTRLSIL.

This clone came up a few times. The chain employs TRBV6-6 and TRBJ2-7, with TRBD2 matching over 8 bases. Germline CDR1 and CDR2: MNHNY and SVGAGI (reference sequence). This CDR3 comprises 18 residues. The trim removed 5 bases at V and 4 bases at J, leaving 19 bases unmatched. The CDR3 protein is CASSPPRDGGAARYEQYF. As DNA, the CDR3 is TGTGCCAGCAGTCCCCCGAGGGACGGGGGGGCCGCTAGGTACGAGCAGTACTTC.

The J gene is TRBJ1-5, the V gene TRBV7-9, with D possibly being TRBD1 (5 bases). V was pared by 5 bases and J by 3 bases, with 8 bases between. Per germline, CDR1 SEHNR and CDR2 FQNEAQ (reference sequence). The CDR3 runs 13 residues. The chain's CDR3 is CASSGGVNQPQHF. In DNA, the CDR3 is TGTGCCAGCAGCGGGGGGGTCAATCAGCCCCAGCATTTT.

This clone was detected only once. The CDR3 here is CASSNWNREGYTF. The CDR3 DNA sequence: TGTGCCAGCAGCAACTGGAACAGGGAGGGCTACACCTTC. The chain uses TRBV21-1 and TRBJ1-2; the DNA was not compared with TRBD1, the D call given in the table. TRBV21-1 is described as a pseudogene. This CDR3 has 13 residues.

The V call is TRBV7-9, the J call TRBJ2-3; TRBD2 might be the D (7 bases). Germline values: CDR1 SEHNR, CDR2 FQNEAQ (reference sequence). The CDR3 contains 18 residues. Trimming took 5 bases from V and 4 from J, leaving 25 bases between them. CDR3 loop: CASSPTGGIRGHPDTQYF. The CDR3 DNA sequence: TGTGCCAGCAGCCCCACGGGAGGTATCCGGGGACATCCAGATACGCAGTATTTT.

The table lists this clone with a count of one. This chain uses TRBV28 with TRBJ1-1; D possibly corresponds to TRBD1 (5 bases). CDR1 is MDHEN, CDR2 SYDVKM, per germline. CDR3 length: 15 residues. The V and J ends lost 4 bases and 1 base respectively, with 13 bases between them. CDR3: CASSSGGAPNTEAFF. The CDR3 nucleotides read TGTGCCAGCAGTTCCGGCGGGGCGCCGAACACTGAAGCTTTCTTT. Supplemented by reference TRBV28 and TRBJ1-1, the full variable domain reads DVKVTQSSRYLVKRTGEKVFLECVQDMDHENMFWYRQDPGLGLRLIYFSYDVKMKEKGDIPEGYSVSREKKERFSLILESASTNQTSMYLCASSSGGAPNTEAFFGQGTRLTVV.

CDR3 DNA sequence: TGTGCCAGCAGCCTGACAGGAAAGAACACTGAAGCTTTCTTT. It is translated as CASSLTGKNTEAFF. The V and J genes are TRBV3-1 (or the pseudogene TRBV3-2) and TRBJ1-1; the D gene is possibly TRBD1 (6 bases). V dropped 4 bases and J dropped 1 base, with 10 bases sitting between them. This CDR3 contains 14 residues. CDR1 is LGHDT and CDR2 is YNNKEL in the germline V gene (reference sequence).

This clone came up a few times. The chain uses TRBV7-9 and TRBJ1-6; TRBD1 is a possible D gene (6 bases). The CDR3 is made up of 15 amino acids. Germline values: CDR1 SEHNR, CDR2 FQNEAQ (reference sequence). Deletions cut 3 bases from V and 10 bases from J, with 16 bases between. The CDR3 nucleotides read TGTGCCAGCAGCTTCGACAGGACCCTACGGTCACCCCTCCACTTT. This sequence encodes CASSFDRTLRSPLHF.

This chain joins TRBV30 and TRBJ1-3; D gene unclear. This CDR3 is built from 16 residues. V lost 2 bases to trimming and J lost 1 base, with 15 bases between them. The germline gives CDR1 GTSNPN, CDR2 SVGIG (reference sequence). In nucleotides, the CDR3 is TGTGCCTGGAGTCCACGGAGGCAGTTGTCTGGAAACACCATATATTTT. It yields the protein CAWSPRRQLSGNTIYF.